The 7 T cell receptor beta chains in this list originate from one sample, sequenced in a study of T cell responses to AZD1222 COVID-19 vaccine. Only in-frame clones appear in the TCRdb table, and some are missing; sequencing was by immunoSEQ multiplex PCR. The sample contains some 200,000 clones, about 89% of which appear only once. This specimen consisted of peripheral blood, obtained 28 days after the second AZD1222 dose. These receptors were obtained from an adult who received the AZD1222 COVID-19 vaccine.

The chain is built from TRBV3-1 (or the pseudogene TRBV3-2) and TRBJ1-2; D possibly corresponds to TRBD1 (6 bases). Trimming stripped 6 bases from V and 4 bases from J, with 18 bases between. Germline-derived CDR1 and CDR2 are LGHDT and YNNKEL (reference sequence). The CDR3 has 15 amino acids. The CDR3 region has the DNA TGTGCCAGCAGTTGGGGGCGAGGGGGTACCTATGGCTACACCTTC. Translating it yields CASSWGRGGTYGYTF.

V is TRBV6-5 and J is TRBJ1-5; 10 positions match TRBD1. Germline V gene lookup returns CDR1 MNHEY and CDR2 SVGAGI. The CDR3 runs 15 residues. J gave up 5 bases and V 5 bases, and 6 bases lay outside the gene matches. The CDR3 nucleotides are TGTGCCAGCAGTAGAACCGGGACAGGGGATCAGCCCCAGCATTTT. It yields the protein CASSRTGTGDQPQHF.

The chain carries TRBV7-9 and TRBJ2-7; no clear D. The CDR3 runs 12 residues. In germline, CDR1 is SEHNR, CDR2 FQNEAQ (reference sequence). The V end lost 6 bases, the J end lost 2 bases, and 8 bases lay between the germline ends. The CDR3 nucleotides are TGTGCCAGCAGTGGCAGCACCTACGAGCAGTACTTC. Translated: CASSGSTYEQYF.

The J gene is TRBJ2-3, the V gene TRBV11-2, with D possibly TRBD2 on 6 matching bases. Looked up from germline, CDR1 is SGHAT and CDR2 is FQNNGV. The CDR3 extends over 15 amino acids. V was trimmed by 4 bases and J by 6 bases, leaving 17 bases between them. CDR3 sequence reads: CASSSNGASADTQYF. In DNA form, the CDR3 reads TGTGCCAGCAGCTCAAACGGGGCTAGCGCCGATACGCAGTATTTT.

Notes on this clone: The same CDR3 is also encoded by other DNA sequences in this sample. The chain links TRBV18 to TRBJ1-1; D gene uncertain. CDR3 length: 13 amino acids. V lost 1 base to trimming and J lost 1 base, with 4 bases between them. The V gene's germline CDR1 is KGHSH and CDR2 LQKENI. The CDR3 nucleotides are TGTGCCAGCTCACCACAGGGGAACACTGAAGCTTTCTTT. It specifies CASSPQGNTEAFF.

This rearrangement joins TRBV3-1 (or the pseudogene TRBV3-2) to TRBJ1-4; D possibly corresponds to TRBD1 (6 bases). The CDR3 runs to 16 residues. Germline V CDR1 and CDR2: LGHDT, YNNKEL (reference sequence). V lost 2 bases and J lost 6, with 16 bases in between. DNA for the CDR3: TGTGCCAGCAGCCAAAAGGGAGCAGGGGTGCATGAAAAACTGTTTTTT. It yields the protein CASSQKGAGVHEKLFF.

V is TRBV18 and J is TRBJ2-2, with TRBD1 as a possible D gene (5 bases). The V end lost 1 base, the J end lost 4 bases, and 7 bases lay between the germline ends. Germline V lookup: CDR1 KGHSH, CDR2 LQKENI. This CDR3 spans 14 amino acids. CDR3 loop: CASSPRTPTGELFF. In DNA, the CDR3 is TGTGCCAGCTCACCACGGACACCCACCGGGGAGCTGTTTTTT.